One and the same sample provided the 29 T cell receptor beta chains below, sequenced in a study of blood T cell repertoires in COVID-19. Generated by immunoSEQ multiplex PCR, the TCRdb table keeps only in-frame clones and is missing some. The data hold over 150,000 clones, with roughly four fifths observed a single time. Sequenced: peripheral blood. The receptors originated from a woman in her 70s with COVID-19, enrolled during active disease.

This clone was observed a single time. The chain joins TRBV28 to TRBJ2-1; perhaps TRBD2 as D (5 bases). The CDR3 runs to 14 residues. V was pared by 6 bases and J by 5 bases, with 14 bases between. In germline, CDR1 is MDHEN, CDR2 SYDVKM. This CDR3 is CASSLEGRNNEQFF. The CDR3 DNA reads TGTGCCAGCAGCCTCGAGGGCCGAAACAATGAGCAGTTCTTC.

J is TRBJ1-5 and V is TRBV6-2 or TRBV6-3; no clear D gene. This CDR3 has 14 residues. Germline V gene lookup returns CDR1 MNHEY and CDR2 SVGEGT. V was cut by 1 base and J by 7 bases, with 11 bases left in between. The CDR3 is CASSYLGGPQPQHF. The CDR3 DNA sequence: TGTGCCAGCAGTTACTTGGGAGGTCCCCAGCCCCAGCATTTT.

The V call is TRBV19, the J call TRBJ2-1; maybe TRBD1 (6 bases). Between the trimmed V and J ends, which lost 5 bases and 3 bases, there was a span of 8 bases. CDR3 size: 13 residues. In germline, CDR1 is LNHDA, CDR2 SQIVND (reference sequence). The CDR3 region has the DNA TGTGCCAGTAGTGGACAGCTCTACAATGAGCAGTTCTTC. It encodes CASSGQLYNEQFF.

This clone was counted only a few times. The CDR3: CASRLDGVVRRIYNEQFF. As DNA, the CDR3 is TGTGCAAGTCGCTTAGACGGAGTGGTACGGCGGATATACAATGAGCAGTTCTTC. The gene calls are TRBV12-2 and TRBJ2-1; the listed D gene, TRBD2, was not tested against the DNA. TRBV12-2 is designated a pseudogene. The CDR3 consists of 18 residues.

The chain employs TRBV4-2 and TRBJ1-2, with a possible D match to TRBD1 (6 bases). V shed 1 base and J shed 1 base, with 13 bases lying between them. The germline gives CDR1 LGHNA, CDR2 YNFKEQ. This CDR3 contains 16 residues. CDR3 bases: TGTGCCAGCAGCCAAGCCGGGACAAACAATAACTATGGCTACACCTTC. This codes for CASSQAGTNNNYGYTF.

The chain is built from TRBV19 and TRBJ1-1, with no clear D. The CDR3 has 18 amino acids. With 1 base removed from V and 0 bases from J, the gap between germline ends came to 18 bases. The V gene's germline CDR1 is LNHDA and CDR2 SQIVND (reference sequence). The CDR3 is CASSIGFRSGHMNTEAFF. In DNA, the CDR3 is TGTGCCAGTAGTATAGGTTTCCGTAGCGGTCACATGAACACTGAAGCTTTCTTT.

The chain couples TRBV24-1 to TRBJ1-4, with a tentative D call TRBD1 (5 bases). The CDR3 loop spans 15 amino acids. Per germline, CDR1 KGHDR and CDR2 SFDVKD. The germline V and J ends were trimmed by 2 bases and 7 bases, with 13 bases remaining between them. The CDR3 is CATSDSGRDREKLFF. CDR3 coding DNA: TGTGCCACCAGTGATTCGGGCAGGGATCGTGAAAAACTGTTTTTT.

The DNA of the CDR3 is TGTGCCGACCCGGGGGGCTATGGCTACACCTTC. It codes for CADPGGYGYTF. The V and J genes are TRBV30 and TRBJ1-2; D possibly corresponds to TRBD1 (5 bases). V dropped 8 bases and J dropped 4 bases, with 11 bases sitting between them. Germline CDR1 is GTSNPN and CDR2 is SVGIG (reference sequence). The CDR3 length is 11 residues.

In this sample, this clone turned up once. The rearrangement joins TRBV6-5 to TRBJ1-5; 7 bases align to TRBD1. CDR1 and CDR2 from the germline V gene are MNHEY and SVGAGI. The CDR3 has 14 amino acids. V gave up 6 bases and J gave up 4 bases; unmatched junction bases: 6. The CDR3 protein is CASRRQGSNQPQHF. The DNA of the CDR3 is TGTGCCAGCAGAAGACAGGGATCGAATCAGCCCCAGCATTTT.

CDR3 in amino acids: CATSDSWATGELFF. DNA for the CDR3: TGTGCCACCAGTGATTCCTGGGCCACCGGGGAGCTGTTTTTT. The chain couples TRBV24-1 to TRBJ2-2; D not certain. This CDR3 contains 14 residues. Trimming took off 2 bases at V and 4 bases at J, with 7 bases between the two ends. Germline V gene data show CDR1 as KGHDR and CDR2 as SFDVKD.

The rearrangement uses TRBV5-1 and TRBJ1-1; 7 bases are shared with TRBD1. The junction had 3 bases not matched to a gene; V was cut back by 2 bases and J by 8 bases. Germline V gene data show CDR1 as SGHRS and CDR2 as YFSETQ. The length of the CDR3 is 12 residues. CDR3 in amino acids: CASSFTQGEAFF. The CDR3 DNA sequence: TGCGCCAGCAGCTTTACACAGGGGGAAGCTTTCTTT.

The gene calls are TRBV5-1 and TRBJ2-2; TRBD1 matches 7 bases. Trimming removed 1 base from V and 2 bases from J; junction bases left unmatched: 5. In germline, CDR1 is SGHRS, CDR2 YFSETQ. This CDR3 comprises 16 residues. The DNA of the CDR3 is TGCGCCAGCAGCTTGTTCAGGACAGGAAACACCGGGGAGCTGTTTTTT. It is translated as CASSLFRTGNTGELFF.

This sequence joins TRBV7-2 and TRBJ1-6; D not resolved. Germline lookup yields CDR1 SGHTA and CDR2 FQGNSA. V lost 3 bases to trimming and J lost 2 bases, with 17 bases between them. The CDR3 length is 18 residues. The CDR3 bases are TGTGCCAGCAGCTTGGATCTGGCACCCGGGGCCTATAATTCACCCCTCCACTTT. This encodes CASSLDLAPGAYNSPLHF.

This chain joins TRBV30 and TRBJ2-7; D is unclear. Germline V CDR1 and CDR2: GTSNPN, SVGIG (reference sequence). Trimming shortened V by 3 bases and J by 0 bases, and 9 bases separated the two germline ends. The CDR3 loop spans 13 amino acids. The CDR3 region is CAWSGDPSYEQYF. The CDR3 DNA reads TGTGCCTGGAGCGGAGACCCCTCCTACGAGCAGTACTTC.

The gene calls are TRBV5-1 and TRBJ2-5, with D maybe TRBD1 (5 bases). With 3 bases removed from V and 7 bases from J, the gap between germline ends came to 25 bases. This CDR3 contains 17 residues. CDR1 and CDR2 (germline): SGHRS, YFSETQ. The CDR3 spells CASSSGPQGGSSWTQYF. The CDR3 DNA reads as TGCGCCAGCAGCTCCGGGCCGCAGGGTGGTTCGAGTTGGACCCAGTACTTC.

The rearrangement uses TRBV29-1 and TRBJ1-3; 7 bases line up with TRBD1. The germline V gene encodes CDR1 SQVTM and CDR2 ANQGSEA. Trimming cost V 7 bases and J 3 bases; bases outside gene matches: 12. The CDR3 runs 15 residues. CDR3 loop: CSAEGAQVGGNTIYF. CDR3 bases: TGCAGCGCCGAGGGGGCACAAGTGGGTGGAAACACCATATATTTT.

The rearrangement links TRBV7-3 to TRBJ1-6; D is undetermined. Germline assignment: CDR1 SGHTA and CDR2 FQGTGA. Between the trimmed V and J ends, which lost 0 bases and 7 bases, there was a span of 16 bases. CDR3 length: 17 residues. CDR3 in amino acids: CASSLTAGPGGNSPLHF. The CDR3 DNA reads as TGTGCCAGCAGCTTAACGGCGGGTCCAGGAGGGAATTCACCCCTCCACTTT. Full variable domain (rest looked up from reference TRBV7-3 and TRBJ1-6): GAGVSQTPSNKVTEKGKYVELRCDPISGHTALYWYRQSLGQGPEFLIYFQGTGAADDSGLPNDRFFAVRPEGSVSTLKIQRTERGDSAVYLCASSLTAGPGGNSPLHFGNGTRLTVT.

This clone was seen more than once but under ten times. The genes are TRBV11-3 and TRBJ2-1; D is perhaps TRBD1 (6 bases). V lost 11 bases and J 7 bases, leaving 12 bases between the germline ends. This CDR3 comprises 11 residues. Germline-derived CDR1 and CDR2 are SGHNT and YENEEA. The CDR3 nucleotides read TGTGCCGGCTGGACAGAAAATGAGCAGTTCTTC. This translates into CAGWTENEQFF.

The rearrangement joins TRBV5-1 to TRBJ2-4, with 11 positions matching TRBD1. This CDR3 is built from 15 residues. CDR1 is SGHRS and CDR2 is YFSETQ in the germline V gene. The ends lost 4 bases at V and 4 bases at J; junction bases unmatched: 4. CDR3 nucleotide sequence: TGCGCCAGCAGCGGCGGGACAGGGGGTAAAAACATTCAGTACTTC. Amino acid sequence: CASSGGTGGKNIQYF.

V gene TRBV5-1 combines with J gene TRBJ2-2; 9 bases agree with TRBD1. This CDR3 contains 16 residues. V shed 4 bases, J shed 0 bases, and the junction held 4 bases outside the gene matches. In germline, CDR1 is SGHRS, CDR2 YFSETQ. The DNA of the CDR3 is TGCGCCAGCAGCCGGACAGGGGTGCCGAACACCGGGGAGCTGTTTTTT. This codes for CASSRTGVPNTGELFF.

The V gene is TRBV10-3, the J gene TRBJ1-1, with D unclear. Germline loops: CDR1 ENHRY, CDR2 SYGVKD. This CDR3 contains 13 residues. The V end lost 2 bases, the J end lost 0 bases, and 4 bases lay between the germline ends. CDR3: CAISESVNTEAFF. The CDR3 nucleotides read TGTGCCATCAGTGAGAGCGTGAACACTGAAGCTTTCTTT.

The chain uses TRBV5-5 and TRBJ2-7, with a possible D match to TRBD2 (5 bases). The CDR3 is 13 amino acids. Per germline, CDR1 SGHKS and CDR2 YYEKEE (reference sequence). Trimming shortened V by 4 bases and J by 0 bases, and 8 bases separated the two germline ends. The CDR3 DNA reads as TGTGCCAGCAGCGTCACTAGCTCCTACGAGCAGTACTTC. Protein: CASSVTSSYEQYF.

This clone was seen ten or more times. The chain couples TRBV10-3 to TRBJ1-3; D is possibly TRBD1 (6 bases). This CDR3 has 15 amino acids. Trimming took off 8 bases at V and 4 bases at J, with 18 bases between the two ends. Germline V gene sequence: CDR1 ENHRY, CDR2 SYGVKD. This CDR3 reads CAISDGTLQGNTIYF. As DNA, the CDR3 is TGTGCCATCTCCGACGGGACACTTCAAGGAAACACCATATATTTT.

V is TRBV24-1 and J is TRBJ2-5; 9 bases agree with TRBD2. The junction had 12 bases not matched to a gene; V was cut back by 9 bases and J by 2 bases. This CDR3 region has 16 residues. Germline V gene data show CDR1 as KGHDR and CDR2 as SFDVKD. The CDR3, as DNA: TGTGCCACCCGCGGGGGCGGGGGGGGGCTTCAAGAGACCCAGTACTTC. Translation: CATRGGGGGLQETQYF.

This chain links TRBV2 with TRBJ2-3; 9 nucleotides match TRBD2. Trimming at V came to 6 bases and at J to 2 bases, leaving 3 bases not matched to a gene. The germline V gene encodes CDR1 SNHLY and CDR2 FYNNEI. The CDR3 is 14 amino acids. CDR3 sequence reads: CASRLAGFTDTQYF. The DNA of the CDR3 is TGTGCCAGCAGACTAGCGGGTTTCACAGATACGCAGTATTTT. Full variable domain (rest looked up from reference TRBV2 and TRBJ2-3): EPEVTQTPSHQVTQMGQEVILRCVPISNHLYFYWYRQILGQKVEFLVSFYNNEISEKSEIFDDQFSVERPDGSNFTLKIRSTKLEDSAMYFCASRLAGFTDTQYFGPGTRLTVL.

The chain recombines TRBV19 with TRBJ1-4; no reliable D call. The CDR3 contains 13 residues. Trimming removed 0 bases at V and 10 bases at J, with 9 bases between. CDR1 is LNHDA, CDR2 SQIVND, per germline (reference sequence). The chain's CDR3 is CASSIDSHGKLFF. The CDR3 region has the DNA TGTGCCAGTAGTATAGATAGCCATGGAAAACTGTTTTTT.

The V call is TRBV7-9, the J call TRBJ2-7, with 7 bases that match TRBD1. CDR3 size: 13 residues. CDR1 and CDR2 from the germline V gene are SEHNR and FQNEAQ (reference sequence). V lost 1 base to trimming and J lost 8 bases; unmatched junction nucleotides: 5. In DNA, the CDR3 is TGTGCCAGCAGCTTAGGGGACAGCTTCAAGCAGTACTTC. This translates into CASSLGDSFKQYF.

CDR3 amino acids: CASSSRVGGYTF. CDR3 DNA: TGTGCCAGCAGTTCGAGGGTTGGCGGCTACACCTTC. The rearrangement uses TRBV5-6 and TRBJ1-2; D not certain. Germline V gene lookup returns CDR1 SGHDT and CDR2 YYEEEE. The CDR3 runs 12 residues. V was cut by 5 bases and J by 8 bases, with 13 bases left in between. Looking up the rest from reference TRBV5-6 and TRBJ1-2 gives the full variable domain: DAGVTQSPTHLIKTRGQQVTLRCSPKSGHDTVSWYQQALGQGPQFIFQYYEEEERQRGNFPDRFSGHQFPNYSSELNVNALLLGDSALYLCASSSRVGGYTFGSGTRLTVV.

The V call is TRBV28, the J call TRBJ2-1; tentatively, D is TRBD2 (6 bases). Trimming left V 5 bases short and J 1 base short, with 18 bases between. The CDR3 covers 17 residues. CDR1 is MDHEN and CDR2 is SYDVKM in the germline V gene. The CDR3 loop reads CASSASPGTPSYNEQFF. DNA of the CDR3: TGTGCCAGCAGTGCCTCCCCCGGGACTCCTTCCTACAATGAGCAGTTCTTC. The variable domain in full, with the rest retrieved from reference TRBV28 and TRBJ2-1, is DVKVTQSSRYLVKRTGEKVFLECVQDMDHENMFWYRQDPGLGLRLIYFSYDVKMKEKGDIPEGYSVSREKKERFSLILESASTNQTSMYLCASSASPGTPSYNEQFFGPGTRLTVL.